This T cell receptor (beta chain) was documented in a study of cytomegalovirus exposure and HLA in healthy donors. PCR amplification relied on 60 Vbeta primers (plus 13 Jbeta primers). TCRdb keeps only in-frame clones here, not all; method: immunoSEQ multiplex PCR. This table holds more than 100,000 clones, around 79% found once. J lost 2 bases, V lost 3 bases, and 12 bases had no gene match. This CDR3 comprises 18 residues. The germline CDR1 and CDR2 sequences are KGHSH and LQKENI. This clone was seen a few times. The chain employs TRBV18 and TRBJ2-7; 11 nucleotides align to TRBD1. This receptor was taken from a woman in her thirties in good health and CMV-seropositive. Sequencing was carried out using PBMCs. The chain's CDR3 is CASSPGTGGMRGTYEQYF. The DNA of the CDR3 is TGTGCCAGCTCACCCGGGACAGGGGGGATGAGGGGCACCTACGAGCAGTACTTC.